The 28 T cell receptor beta chains given below trace back to one sample, sequenced in a study of OX40 agonist ivuxolimab in advanced cancers. Using immunoSEQ multiplex PCR, the repertoire was profiled, and TCRdb retains in-frame clones only, with some absent. The repertoire includes approximately 84,000 clones, roughly 94% of them detected once, and 2% to 3% sits in the top ten. This sample comprised CD4+ or CD8+ T cells sorted from blood, obtained in a trial of the OX40 agonist ivuxolimab. All receptors derive from an adult with an advanced solid tumor such as melanoma, head and neck, liver or kidney cancer.

J is TRBJ1-2 and V is TRBV28; no firm D call. Germline CDR1 reads MDHEN; CDR2 reads SYDVKM. V lost 6 bases and J lost 4, with 12 bases in between. CDR3 length: 13 amino acids. The CDR3 bases are TGTGCCAGCAGCCCTGGACGGTTCTATGGCTACACCTTC. This gives the protein CASSPGRFYGYTF.

The chain joins TRBV12-5 to TRBJ1-6; D is ambiguous. The length of the CDR3 is 11 residues. From germline, CDR1 is LGHNT and CDR2 FRNRAP. The V end was cut by 3 bases, the J end by 9 bases, with 3 bases between. This chain's CDR3 is CASGLGSPLHF. CDR3 coding DNA: TGTGCTAGTGGTTTAGGTTCACCCCTCCACTTT.

V is TRBV11-3 and J is TRBJ2-1, with 7 nucleotides matching TRBD2. Germline CDR1 and CDR2: SGHNT and YENEEA. The J segment lost 7 bases and the V segment lost 5 bases, leaving 8 bases of the junction unmatched. The CDR3 extends over 14 amino acids. The CDR3 bases are TGTGCCAGCAGCGAGGGTGGTAGCGGGAATGAGCAGTTCTTC. Its protein is CASSEGGSGNEQFF.

J is TRBJ2-3 and V is TRBV11-2; D ambiguous. The CDR3 sequence is 19 residues long. Trimming left V 1 base short and J 5 bases short, with 25 bases between. Germline CDR1 reads SGHAT; CDR2 reads FQNNGV. CDR3 sequence: CASSLGLFLSHPRKDTQYF. CDR3 nucleotides: TGTGCCAGCAGCTTAGGGCTATTCCTAAGTCACCCCCGGAAAGATACGCAGTATTTT.

A single count supports this clone. The chain uses TRBV9 and TRBJ1-4; D may be TRBD1 (6 bases). The V gene lost 0 bases and the J gene lost 7 bases, with 13 bases spanning the gap. CDR1 SGDLS and CDR2 YYNGEE come from the germline V gene. This CDR3 is built from 15 residues. As DNA, the CDR3 is TGTGCCAGCAGCGTAGGCCGGACAGCAACTGAAAAACTGTTTTTT. Its translation: CASSVGRTATEKLFF.

This clone was found a few times. This chain links TRBV19 with TRBJ1-1, with 7 bases fitting TRBD1. V dropped 5 bases and J dropped 4; count of bases not matched to a gene: 10. The CDR3 has 15 amino acids. Germline CDR1 is LNHDA and CDR2 is SQIVND (reference sequence). The CDR3 protein is CASSPPTGIATEAFF. The CDR3 DNA follows: TGTGCCAGTAGTCCCCCGACAGGGATTGCCACTGAAGCTTTCTTT.

The genes are TRBV12-5 and TRBJ1-4, with TRBD1 as a possible D gene (5 bases). V lost 4 bases to trimming and J lost 7 bases, with 16 bases between them. Germline-derived CDR1 and CDR2 are LGHNT and FRNRAP. The CDR3 spans 15 residues. CDR3 sequence reads: CASGSPGTTLEKLFF. The CDR3 DNA follows: TGTGCTAGTGGTTCCCCTGGGACTACCCTTGAAAAACTGTTTTTT.

The CDR3 coding sequence is TGTGCCAGCAGTGAAGAAGAAGTTAATCAGCCCCAGCATTTT. Amino acid sequence: CASSEEEVNQPQHF. The V gene is TRBV2, the J gene TRBJ1-5; D unclear. CDR1 SNHLY and CDR2 FYNNEI come from the germline V gene. V lost 1 base and J lost 4, with 8 bases in between. The CDR3 runs 14 residues.

V gene TRBV6-5 combines with J gene TRBJ2-1; the D gene could be TRBD1 or TRBD2 (6 bases each). Germline assignment: CDR1 MNHEY and CDR2 SVGAGI. The CDR3 length is 14 residues. V lost 3 bases, J lost 4 bases, and 10 bases lay in between. The CDR3 spells CASSYRGTYNEQFF. For the CDR3, the DNA is TGTGCCAGCAGTTATAGGGGGACTTACAATGAGCAGTTCTTC.

The CDR3 sequence is CASSPRSEPQHF. The CDR3 DNA sequence: TGTGCCAGCAGCCCCCGTAGTGAACCCCAGCATTTT. V and J are TRBV6-6 and TRBJ1-5; D remains unclear. Trimming pared 6 bases from V and 10 bases from J, leaving 13 bases between. The CDR3 sequence is 12 residues long. CDR1 and CDR2 from the germline V gene are MNHNY and SVGAGI (reference sequence).

The V call is TRBV11-3, the J call TRBJ2-5; TRBD1 might be the D (6 bases). The tail of the sequence fits TRBJ2-7 better, so the J call may be wrong. Germline V lookup: CDR1 SGHNT, CDR2 YENEEA. The CDR3 spans 13 residues. Here the CDR3 reads CASSSGVAYEQYF. CDR3 nucleotide sequence: TGTGCCAGCAGTTCAGGGGTGGCCTACGAGCAGTACTTC.

The chain uses TRBV25-1 and TRBJ1-6, with 9 bases that match TRBD1. The germline gives CDR1 MGHDK, CDR2 SYGVNS. This CDR3 has 14 amino acids. With V trimmed by 2 bases and J by 9 bases, 2 bases remained unmatched. The DNA for the CDR3 is TGTGCCAGCAGTGAAGCGACAGGGGGTTCACCCCTCCACTTT. This sequence encodes CASSEATGGSPLHF.

The rearrangement uses TRBV27 and TRBJ1-1; D not certain. The V gene lost 6 bases and the J gene lost 4 bases, with 9 bases spanning the gap. CDR3 length: 12 residues. Germline V CDR1 and CDR2: MNHEY, SMNVEV (reference sequence). The CDR3: CASRHRGTEAFF. For the CDR3, the DNA is TGTGCCAGCAGACACAGAGGCACTGAAGCTTTCTTT.

The rearrangement joins TRBV19 to TRBJ1-1, with 8 bases fitting TRBD1. The V gene end was trimmed by 10 bases and the J gene end by 1 base; junction bases not matched to a gene: 8. The CDR3 runs to 14 residues. Germline CDR1 LNHDA, CDR2 SQIVND (reference sequence). The CDR3 loop is CATTSGTGNTEAFF. The CDR3 DNA reads TGTGCCACCACCAGTGGGACAGGGAACACTGAAGCTTTCTTT.

This clone occurred a few times. This chain uses TRBV10-2 with TRBJ1-5; D gene uncertain. V was pared by 3 bases and J by 4 bases, with 10 bases between. CDR3 length: 14 residues. From germline, CDR1 is WSHSY and CDR2 SAAADI. The CDR3 DNA reads as TGCGCCAGCAGTGAAGGACCGGGGAATCAGCCCCAGCATTTT. As protein: CASSEGPGNQPQHF.

This clone showed up just once. The chain uses TRBV7-6 and TRBJ2-1; D is possibly TRBD2 (5 bases). V was cut by 8 bases and J by 3 bases, with 20 bases left in between. The CDR3 contains 16 residues. CDR1 is SGHVS, CDR2 FNYEAQ, per germline. Here the CDR3 DNA reads TGTGCCAGCGGGTACGGCCGTCCCGGGGACTACAATGAGCAGTTCTTC. It codes for CASGYGRPGDYNEQFF.

V and J are TRBV5-6 and TRBJ2-2, with unresolved D. This CDR3 comprises 13 residues. In germline, CDR1 is SGHDT, CDR2 YYEEEE. V lost 0 bases and J lost 6, with 6 bases in between. Here the CDR3 DNA reads TGTGCCAGCAGCTTGGGGTTCGCCGGGGAGCTGTTTTTT. Protein product: CASSLGFAGELFF. Complete variable domain (other parts from reference TRBV5-6 and TRBJ2-2): DAGVTQSPTHLIKTRGQQVTLRCSPKSGHDTVSWYQQALGQGPQFIFQYYEEEERQRGNFPDRFSGHQFPNYSSELNVNALLLGDSALYLCASSLGFAGELFFGEGSRLTVL.

The rearrangement uses TRBV30 and TRBJ2-7; D may be TRBD2 (6 bases). The germline V gene has CDR1 GTSNPN and CDR2 SVGIG (reference sequence). V was clipped by 3 bases and J by 1 base, with 16 bases between them. The CDR3 has 15 amino acids. The CDR3 coding sequence is TGTGCCTGGAGCCCCACGTGGGGGACTTCCTACGAGCAGTACTTC. It specifies CAWSPTWGTSYEQYF.

The chain carries TRBV27 and TRBJ2-1; 7 bases line up with TRBD2. Trimming at V came to 7 bases and at J to 8 bases, leaving 17 bases not matched to a gene. CDR1 and CDR2 from the germline V gene are MNHEY and SMNVEV (reference sequence). The CDR3 contains 16 residues. This chain's CDR3 is CASNSFYVAGDDEQFF. In DNA, the CDR3 is TGTGCCAGCAACTCCTTCTATGTTGCGGGAGACGATGAGCAGTTCTTC.

The CDR3: CASSPDRDRVCNQPQHF. In DNA form, the CDR3 reads TGTGCCAGCAGCCCGGACCGGGACAGGGTTTGCAATCAGCCCCAGCATTTT. The chain uses TRBV11-3 and TRBJ1-5; 9 nucleotides match TRBD1. This CDR3 contains 17 residues. V was pared by 5 bases and J by 2 bases, with 10 bases of the junction left unmatched. CDR1 and CDR2 from the germline V gene are SGHNT and YENEEA.

The rearrangement uses TRBV6-5 and TRBJ2-5; 7 nucleotides align to TRBD1. Unmatched junction bases numbered 8, after V lost 5 bases and J lost 2 bases. This CDR3 spans 15 amino acids. CDR1 and CDR2 from the germline V gene are MNHEY and SVGAGI. The CDR3 nucleotides are TGTGCCAGCAGTAGTAGTGTACAGGGGCAAGAGACCCAGTACTTC. It encodes CASSSSVQGQETQYF.

V usage is TRBV9 and J usage is TRBJ2-3; D might be TRBD2 (6 bases). Trimming pared 4 bases from V and 9 bases from J, leaving 9 bases between. Per germline, CDR1 SGDLS and CDR2 YYNGEE. CDR3 length: 11 amino acids. The CDR3 sequence: CASSLEGTQYF. The CDR3 bases are TGTGCCAGCAGCCTGGAGGGGACGCAGTATTTT.

The V and J genes are TRBV27 and TRBJ2-1; 14 bases line up with TRBD2. Germline V gene lookup returns CDR1 MNHEY and CDR2 SMNVEV (reference sequence). With 7 bases clipped from V and 6 bases from J, the junction kept 5 bases outside the gene matches. The CDR3 extends over 15 amino acids. In DNA, the CDR3 is TGTGCCAGCATCGACGGGACTAGCGGGGGCAATGAGCAGTTCTTC. Residues: CASIDGTSGGNEQFF.

The V and J genes are TRBV5-8 and TRBJ2-3; 8 nucleotides line up with TRBD2. From germline, CDR1 is SGHTS and CDR2 YDEGEE. This CDR3 has 15 amino acids. The V gene end was trimmed by 4 bases and the J gene end by 4 bases; junction bases not matched to a gene: 8. CDR3 DNA sequence: TGTGCCAGCAGCGGGTTAGCGGGAACCCCAGATACGCAGTATTTT. Translation gives CASSGLAGTPDTQYF.

This rearrangement joins TRBV7-8 to TRBJ2-2; 8 bases match TRBD2. The ends lost 5 bases at V and 2 bases at J; junction bases unmatched: 4. The CDR3 consists of 15 residues. Germline V gives CDR1 SGHVS, CDR2 FQNEAQ. Here the CDR3 reads CASSQSGGNTGELFF. The CDR3 DNA reads as TGTGCCAGCAGCCAAAGCGGGGGAAACACCGGGGAGCTGTTTTTT.

The chain links TRBV4-1 to TRBJ2-2; D is possibly TRBD1 or TRBD2 (5 bases each). The CDR3 consists of 13 residues. Deletions cut 8 bases from V and 8 bases from J, with 15 bases between. Germline lookup yields CDR1 MGHRA and CDR2 YSYEKL. For the CDR3, the DNA is TGCGCCAGCGGGGACCGACCAGGAGGGGAGCTGTTTTTT. Protein: CASGDRPGGELFF.

The chain has TRBV6-5 and TRBJ1-1; D unclear. The germline CDR1 and CDR2 sequences are MNHEY and SVGAGI. The CDR3 runs 14 residues. With 0 bases removed from V and 6 bases from J, the gap between germline ends came to 11 bases. CDR3 nucleotides: TGTGCCAGCAGTTACTCGGGCAGCCCCCCTGAAGCTTTCTTT. Amino acid sequence: CASSYSGSPPEAFF.

The chain combines TRBV4-3 with TRBJ2-2, with 7 bases fitting TRBD2. CDR1 is LGHNA and CDR2 is YSLEER in the germline V gene. There are 15 residues in the CDR3. V shed 8 bases and J 6 bases; nucleotides not matched to a gene: 12. The CDR3: CASGPGPGGSGELFF. The CDR3, as DNA: TGCGCCAGCGGCCCCGGACCGGGAGGCTCCGGGGAGCTGTTTTTT.